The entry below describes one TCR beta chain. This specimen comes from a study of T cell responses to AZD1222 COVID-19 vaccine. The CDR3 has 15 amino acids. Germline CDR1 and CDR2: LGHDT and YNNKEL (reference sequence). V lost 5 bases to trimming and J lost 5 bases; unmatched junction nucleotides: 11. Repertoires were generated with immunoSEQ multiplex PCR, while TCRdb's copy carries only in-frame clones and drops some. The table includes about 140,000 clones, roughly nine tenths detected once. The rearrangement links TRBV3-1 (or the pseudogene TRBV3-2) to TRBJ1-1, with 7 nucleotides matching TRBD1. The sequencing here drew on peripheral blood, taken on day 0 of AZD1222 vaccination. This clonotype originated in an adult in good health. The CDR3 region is CASSSRQGKWTEAFF. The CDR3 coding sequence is TGTGCCAGCAGCTCCCGACAGGGTAAGTGGACTGAAGCTTTCTTT.